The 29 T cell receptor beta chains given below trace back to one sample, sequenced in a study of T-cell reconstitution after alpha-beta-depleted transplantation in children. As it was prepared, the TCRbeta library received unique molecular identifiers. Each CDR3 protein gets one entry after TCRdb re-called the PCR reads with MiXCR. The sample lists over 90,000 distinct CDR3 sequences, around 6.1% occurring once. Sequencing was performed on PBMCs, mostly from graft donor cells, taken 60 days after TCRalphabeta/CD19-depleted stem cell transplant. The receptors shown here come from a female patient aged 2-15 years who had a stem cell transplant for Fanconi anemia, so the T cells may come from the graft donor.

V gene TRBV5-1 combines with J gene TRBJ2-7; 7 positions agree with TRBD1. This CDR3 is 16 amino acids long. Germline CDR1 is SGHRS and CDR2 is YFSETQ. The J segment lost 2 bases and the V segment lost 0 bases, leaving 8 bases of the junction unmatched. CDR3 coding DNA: TGCGCCAGCAGCTTGGGGGCCGGGACAGTGACCTACGAGCAGTACTTC. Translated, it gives CASSLGAGTVTYEQYF. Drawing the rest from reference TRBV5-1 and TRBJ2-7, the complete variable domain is KAGVTQTPRYLIKTRGQQVTLSCSPISGHRSVSWYQQTPGQGLQFLFEYFSETQRNKGNFPGRFSGRQFSNSRSEMNVSTLELGDSALYLCASSLGAGTVTYEQYFGPGTRLTVT.

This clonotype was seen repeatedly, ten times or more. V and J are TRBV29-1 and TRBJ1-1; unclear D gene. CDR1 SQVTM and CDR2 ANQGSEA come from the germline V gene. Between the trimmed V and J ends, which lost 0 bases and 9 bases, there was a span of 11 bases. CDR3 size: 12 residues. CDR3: CSVEDPSGQAFF. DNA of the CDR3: TGCAGCGTTGAAGATCCCAGTGGGCAAGCTTTCTTT.

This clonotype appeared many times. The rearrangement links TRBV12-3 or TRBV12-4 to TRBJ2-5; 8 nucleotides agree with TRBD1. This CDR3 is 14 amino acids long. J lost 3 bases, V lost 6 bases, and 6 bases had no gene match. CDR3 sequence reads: CASRRTGPKETQYF. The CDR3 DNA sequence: TGTGCCAGCAGAAGGACAGGGCCAAAAGAGACCCAGTACTTC.

This CDR3 reads CATKDRGRHEQFF. The CDR3 nucleotides read TGTGCCACCAAGGACAGGGGTAGGCATGAGCAGTTCTTC. The chain couples TRBV15 to TRBJ2-1; 9 bases line up with TRBD1. The CDR3 runs to 13 residues. Germline V gene lookup returns CDR1 LNHNV and CDR2 YYDKDF (reference sequence). Losses at the gene ends were 7 bases for V and 8 bases for J; bases not matched to a gene: 6.

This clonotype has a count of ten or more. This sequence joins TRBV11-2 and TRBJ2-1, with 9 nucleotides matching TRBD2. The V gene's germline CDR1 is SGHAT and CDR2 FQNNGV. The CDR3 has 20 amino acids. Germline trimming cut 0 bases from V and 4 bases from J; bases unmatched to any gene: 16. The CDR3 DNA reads TGTGCCAGCAGCTTAGACCCTCGTAGATTTTCTAGCGGGGAATACAATGAGCAGTTCTTC. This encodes CASSLDPRRFSSGEYNEQFF.

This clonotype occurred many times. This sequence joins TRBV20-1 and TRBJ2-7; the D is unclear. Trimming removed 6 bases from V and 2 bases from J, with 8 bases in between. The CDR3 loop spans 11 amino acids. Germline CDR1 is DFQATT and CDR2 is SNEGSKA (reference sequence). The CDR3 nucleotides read TGCAGTGCAGGCTCGACCTACGAGCAGTACTTC. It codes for CSAGSTYEQYF.

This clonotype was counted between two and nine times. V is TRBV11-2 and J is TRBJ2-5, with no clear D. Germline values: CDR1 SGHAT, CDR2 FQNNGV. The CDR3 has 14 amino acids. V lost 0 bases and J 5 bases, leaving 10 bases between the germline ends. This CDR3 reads CASSLDTRRETQYF. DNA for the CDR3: TGTGCCAGCAGCTTAGATACGAGAAGGGAGACCCAGTACTTC.

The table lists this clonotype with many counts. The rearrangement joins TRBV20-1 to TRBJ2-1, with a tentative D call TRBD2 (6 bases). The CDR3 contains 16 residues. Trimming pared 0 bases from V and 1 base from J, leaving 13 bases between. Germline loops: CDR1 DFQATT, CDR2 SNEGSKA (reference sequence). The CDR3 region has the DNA TGCAGTGCTAGAGACCCGGGAGTATTATCCTACAATGAGCAGTTCTTC. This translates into CSARDPGVLSYNEQFF.

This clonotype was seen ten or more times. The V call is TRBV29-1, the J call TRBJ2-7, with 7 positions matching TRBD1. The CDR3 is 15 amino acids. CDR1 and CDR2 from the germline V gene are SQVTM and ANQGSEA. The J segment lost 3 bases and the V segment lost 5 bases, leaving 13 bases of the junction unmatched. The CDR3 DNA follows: TGCAGCGTTAGGGTCAGGGGGAGTGTCCTCTACGAGCAGTACTTC. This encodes CSVRVRGSVLYEQYF.

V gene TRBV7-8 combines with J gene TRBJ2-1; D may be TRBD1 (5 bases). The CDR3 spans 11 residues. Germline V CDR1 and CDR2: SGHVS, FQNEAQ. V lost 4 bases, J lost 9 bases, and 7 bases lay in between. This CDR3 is CASSSTGEQFF. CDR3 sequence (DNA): TGTGCCAGCAGCTCTACAGGTGAGCAGTTCTTC.

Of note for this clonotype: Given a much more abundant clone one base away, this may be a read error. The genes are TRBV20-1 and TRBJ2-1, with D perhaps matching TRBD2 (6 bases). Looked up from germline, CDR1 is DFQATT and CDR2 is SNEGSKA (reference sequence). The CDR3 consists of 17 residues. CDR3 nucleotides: TGCTGTGCTATACGGCTCCTCGGCGGGGACGCCTACAATGAGCAGTTCTTC. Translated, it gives CCAIRLLGGDAYNEQFF.

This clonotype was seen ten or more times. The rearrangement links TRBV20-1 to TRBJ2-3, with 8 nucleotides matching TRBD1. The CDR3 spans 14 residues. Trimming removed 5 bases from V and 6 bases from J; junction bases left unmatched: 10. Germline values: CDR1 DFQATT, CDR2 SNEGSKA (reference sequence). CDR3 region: CSAGPGGEFDTQYF. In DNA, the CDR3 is TGCAGTGCTGGTCCAGGGGGCGAGTTCGATACGCAGTATTTT.

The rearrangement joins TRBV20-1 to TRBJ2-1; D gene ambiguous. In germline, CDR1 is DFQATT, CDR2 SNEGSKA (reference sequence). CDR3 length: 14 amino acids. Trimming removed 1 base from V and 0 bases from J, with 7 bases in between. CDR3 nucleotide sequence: TGCAGTGCTAGAGGCAGGAGCTCCTACAATGAGCAGTTCTTC. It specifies CSARGRSSYNEQFF.

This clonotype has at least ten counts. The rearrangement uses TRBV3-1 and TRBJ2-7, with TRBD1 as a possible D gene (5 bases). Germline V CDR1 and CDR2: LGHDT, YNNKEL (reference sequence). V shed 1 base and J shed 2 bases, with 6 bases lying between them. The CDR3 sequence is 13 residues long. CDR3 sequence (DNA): TGTGCCAGCAGCCAAGTCAGGGCCTACGAGCAGTACTTC. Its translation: CASSQVRAYEQYF.

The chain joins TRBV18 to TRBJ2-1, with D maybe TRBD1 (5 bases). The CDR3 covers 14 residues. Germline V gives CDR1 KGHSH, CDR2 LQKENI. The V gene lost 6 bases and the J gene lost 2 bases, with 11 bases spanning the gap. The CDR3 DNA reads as TGTGCCAGCTCCCTGACAGATACCTACAATGAGCAGTTCTTC. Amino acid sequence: CASSLTDTYNEQFF.

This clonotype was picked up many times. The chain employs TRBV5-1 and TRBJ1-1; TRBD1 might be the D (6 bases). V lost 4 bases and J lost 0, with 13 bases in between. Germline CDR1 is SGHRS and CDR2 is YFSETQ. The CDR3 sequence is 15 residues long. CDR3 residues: CASSPQTGMNTEAFF. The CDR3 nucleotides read TGCGCCAGCAGCCCACAGACAGGCATGAACACTGAAGCTTTCTTT.

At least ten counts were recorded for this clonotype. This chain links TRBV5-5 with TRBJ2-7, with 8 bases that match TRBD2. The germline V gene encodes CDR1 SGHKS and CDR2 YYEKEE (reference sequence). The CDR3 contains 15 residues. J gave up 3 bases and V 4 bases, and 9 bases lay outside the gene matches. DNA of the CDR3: TGTGCCAGCAGCACCGGGACTAGGTCCAACTACGAGCAGTACTTC. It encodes CASSTGTRSNYEQYF. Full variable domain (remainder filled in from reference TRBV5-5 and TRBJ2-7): DAGVTQSPTHLIKTRGQQVTLRCSPISGHKSVSWYQQVLGQGPQFIFQYYEKEERGRGNFPDRFSARQFPNYSSELNVNALLLGDSALYLCASSTGTRSNYEQYFGPGTRLTVT.

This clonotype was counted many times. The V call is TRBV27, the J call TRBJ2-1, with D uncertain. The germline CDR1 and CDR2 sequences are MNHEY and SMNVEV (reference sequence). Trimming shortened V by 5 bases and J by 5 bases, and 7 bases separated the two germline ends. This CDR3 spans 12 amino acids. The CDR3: CASSRTHNEQFF. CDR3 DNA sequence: TGTGCCAGCAGTAGGACCCACAATGAGCAGTTCTTC.

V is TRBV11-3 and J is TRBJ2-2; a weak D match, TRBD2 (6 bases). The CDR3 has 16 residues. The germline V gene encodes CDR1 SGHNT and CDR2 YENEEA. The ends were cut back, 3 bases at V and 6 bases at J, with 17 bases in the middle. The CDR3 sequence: CASSFSGSFGSGELFF. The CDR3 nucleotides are TGTGCCAGCAGCTTCTCCGGGAGCTTCGGGTCCGGGGAGCTGTTTTTT.

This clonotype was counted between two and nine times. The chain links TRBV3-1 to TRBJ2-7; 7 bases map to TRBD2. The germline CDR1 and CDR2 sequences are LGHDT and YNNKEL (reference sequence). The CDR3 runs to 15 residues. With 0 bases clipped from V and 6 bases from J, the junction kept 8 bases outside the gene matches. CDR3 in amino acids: CASSQDLREWGEQYF. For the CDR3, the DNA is TGTGCCAGCAGCCAAGATTTGCGGGAGTGGGGCGAGCAGTACTTC.

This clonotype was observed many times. The CDR3 sequence is CASSVGQDFPYEQYF. The CDR3 bases are TGTGCCAGCAGCGTAGGTCAGGACTTTCCCTACGAGCAGTACTTC. The chain employs TRBV9 and TRBJ2-7; perhaps TRBD2 as D (5 bases). The V gene lost 0 bases and the J gene lost 2 bases, with 12 bases spanning the gap. The CDR3 covers 15 residues. Germline-derived CDR1 and CDR2 are SGDLS and YYNGEE.

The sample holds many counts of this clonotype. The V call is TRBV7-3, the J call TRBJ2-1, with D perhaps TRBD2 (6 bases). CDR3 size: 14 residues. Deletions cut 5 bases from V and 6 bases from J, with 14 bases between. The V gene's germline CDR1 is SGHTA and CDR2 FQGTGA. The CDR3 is CASSINAGLNEQFF. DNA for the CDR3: TGTGCCAGCAGCATTAATGCGGGACTCAATGAGCAGTTCTTC.

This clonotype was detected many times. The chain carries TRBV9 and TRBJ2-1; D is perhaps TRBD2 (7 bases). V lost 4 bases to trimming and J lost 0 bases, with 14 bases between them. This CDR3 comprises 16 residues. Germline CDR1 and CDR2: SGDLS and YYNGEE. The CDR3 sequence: CASSRGGGASYNEQFF. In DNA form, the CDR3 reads TGTGCCAGCAGCAGAGGGGGGGGGGCCTCCTACAATGAGCAGTTCTTC.

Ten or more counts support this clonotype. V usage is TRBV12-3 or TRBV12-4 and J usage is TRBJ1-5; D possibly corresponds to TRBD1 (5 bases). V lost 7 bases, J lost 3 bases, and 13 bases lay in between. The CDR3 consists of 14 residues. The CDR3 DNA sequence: TGTGCCAGCACCTTCGGGGGGACCAATCAGCCCCAGCATTTT. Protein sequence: CASTFGGTNQPQHF.

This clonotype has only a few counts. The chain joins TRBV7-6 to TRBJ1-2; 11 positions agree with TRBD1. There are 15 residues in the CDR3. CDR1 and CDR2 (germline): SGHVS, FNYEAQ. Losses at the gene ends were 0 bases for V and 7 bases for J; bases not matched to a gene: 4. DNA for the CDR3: TGTGCCAGCAGCTTAGCGGATGGGACAGGGGGTGGCTACACCTTC. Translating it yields CASSLADGTGGGYTF.

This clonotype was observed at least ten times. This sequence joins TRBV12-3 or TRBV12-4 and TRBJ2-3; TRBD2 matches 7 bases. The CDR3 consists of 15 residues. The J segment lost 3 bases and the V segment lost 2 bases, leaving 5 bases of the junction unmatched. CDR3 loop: CASSLRGEGTDTQYF. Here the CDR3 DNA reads TGTGCCAGCAGTTTACGCGGGGAGGGGACAGATACGCAGTATTTT.

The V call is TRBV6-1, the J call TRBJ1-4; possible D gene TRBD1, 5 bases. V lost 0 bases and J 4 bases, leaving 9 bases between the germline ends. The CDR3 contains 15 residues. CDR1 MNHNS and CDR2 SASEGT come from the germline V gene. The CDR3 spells CASSEATADNEKLFF. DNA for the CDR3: TGTGCCAGCAGTGAAGCGACAGCTGATAATGAAAAACTGTTTTTT.

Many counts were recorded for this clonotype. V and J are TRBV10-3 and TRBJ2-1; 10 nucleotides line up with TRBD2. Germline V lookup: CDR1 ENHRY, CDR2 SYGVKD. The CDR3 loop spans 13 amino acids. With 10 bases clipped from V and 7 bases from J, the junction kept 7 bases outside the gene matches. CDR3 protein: CATEGLARNEQFF. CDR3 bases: TGTGCCACCGAGGGACTAGCGCGAAATGAGCAGTTCTTC.

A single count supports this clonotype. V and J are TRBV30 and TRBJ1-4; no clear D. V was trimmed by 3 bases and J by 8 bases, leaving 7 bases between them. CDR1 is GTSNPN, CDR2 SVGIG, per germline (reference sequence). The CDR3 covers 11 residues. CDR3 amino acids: CAWSATEKLFF. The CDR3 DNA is TGTGCCTGGAGCGCGACAGAAAAACTGTTTTTT. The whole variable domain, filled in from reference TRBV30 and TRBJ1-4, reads SQTIHQWPATLVQPVGSPLSLECTVEGTSNPNLYWYRQAAGRGLQLLFYSVGIGQISSEVPQNLSASRPQDRQFILSSKKLLLSDSGFYLCAWSATEKLFFGSGTQLSVL.